A selection of T cell receptor beta chains follows, all from one sample in a study of cytomegalovirus exposure and HLA in healthy donors. Here immunoSEQ multiplex PCR was the method, and the copy in TCRdb shows in-frame clones only, minus some. The sample has roughly 34,000 clones; the top ten hold under 6%. The sequenced sample consisted of PBMCs. These receptors came from a woman aged 40 to 50 in good health and CMV-seropositive. CDR3s leave out the opening cysteine and the closing phenylalanine or tryptophan. A D gene is named only where the DNA matches it firmly.

d_gene	v_gene	j_gene	CDR3aa
TRBD1	TRBV7-8	TRBJ1-3	ASSGDRPFSGNTIY
TRBD1	TRBV13	TRBJ2-7	ASSLRTGEKAYEQY
TRBD2	TRBV2	TRBJ2-5	ASKREIAETQY
NA	TRBV25-1	TRBJ1-5	ASSEPGGGNQPQH
NA	TRBV19	TRBJ2-3	ASSILRVSTDTQY
NA	TRBV7-2	TRBJ2-3	ASSYTSGSAADTQY
TRBD1	TRBV7-9	TRBJ2-7	ASSLAQGSGYEQY
TRBD1	TRBV18	TRBJ1-5	ASSQTTGDSNQPQH
TRBD2	TRBV11-2	TRBJ2-7	ASSPLAGASYEQY
NA	TRBV5-1	TRBJ2-5	ASSSGVQAYPETQY
TRBD2	TRBV9	TRBJ2-7	ASSPSGGGLYEQY
NA	TRBV30	TRBJ2-3	AWSGGGSDTQY
NA	TRBV6-1	TRBJ2-3	ASSYRSTDTQY
NA	TRBV2	TRBJ2-7	ASRETLYEQY
TRBD1	TRBV4-1	TRBJ1-2	ASSQPPGTGNYGYT
TRBD2	TRBV7-9	TRBJ2-7	ASSQRVGGRADEQY
NA	TRBV11-1	TRBJ2-2	ASSLVVNTGELF
TRBD1	TRBV28	TRBJ2-7	ASSPQGLAYEQY
TRBD2	TRBV7-2	TRBJ2-3	ASSLEAGPTDTQY
NA	TRBV4-1	TRBJ1-1	ASSQGRGTEAF
NA	TRBV19	TRBJ2-7	ASSTLKRGSYEQY
TRBD2	TRBV4-1	TRBJ2-7	ASSQGSSSGFYEQY
TRBD2	TRBV10-3	TRBJ2-1	AIGTSGSYNEQF
TRBD2	TRBV30	TRBJ2-1	GGLAGFSSYNEQF
NA	TRBV28	TRBJ1-1	ASSFLGGREAF
TRBD2	TRBV13	TRBJ2-7	ASAPRGTSVAYEQY
TRBD1	TRBV6-1	TRBJ2-3	ASRTDRAADTQY
NA	TRBV25-1	TRBJ2-5	ASTCRERGETQY
NA	TRBV7-3	TRBJ2-1	ASSLYPSPDEQF
TRBD1	TRBV9	TRBJ2-6	ASSPRQGVGANVLT
NA	TRBV6-6	TRBJ1-1	ASSYQGSAEAF
NA	TRBV30	TRBJ2-5	AWSVQGRKTQY
NA	TRBV6-5	TRBJ1-4	ASSPLNEKLF
NA	TRBV30	TRBJ1-4	ALTGYNEKLF
NA	TRBV27	TRBJ1-5	ASGINRVGQPQH
NA	TRBV11-2	TRBJ2-1	ASSLDGGRDEQF
TRBD2	TRBV6-5	TRBJ2-4	ASSYTLAGGPTLLR
TRBD2	TRBV19	TRBJ2-7	ASSIRSGTISYEQY
NA	TRBV5-1	TRBJ2-5	ASSLASAQQETQY
NA	TRBV6-1	TRBJ2-7	ATTAGYYAYEQY
TRBD1	TRBV7-9	TRBJ2-6	ASSLGQGPGANVLT